This T cell receptor (beta chain) was identified in a study of blood T cell repertoires in COVID-19. Study background: Nucleic acid was either cDNA or gDNA, and it came from T cells, B-cell-depleted T cells, or PBMCs.

Original analysis: Reference gene primer amplification yielded estimated nucleated cell counts. Sequenced by immunoSEQ multiplex PCR; TCRdb stores in-frame clones only, minus some. V and J calls and clone size are copied from that table; D and trimming were computed from the DNA. The data contain about 21,000 clones, about 91% of them singletons. From germline, CDR1 is ENHRY and CDR2 SYGVKD. Deletions cut 2 bases from V and 3 bases from J, with 10 bases between. CDR3 length: 14 amino acids. Sequenced: peripheral blood. The rearrangement links TRBV10-3 to TRBJ1-2; tentatively, D is TRBD1 (5 bases). The source of this sequence is a man in his 70s with active COVID-19. The CDR3 DNA is TGTGCCATCAGTGAGGCGACAGACGACTATGGCTACACCTTC. It yields the protein CAISEATDDYGYTF.